This T cell receptor (beta chain) was captured by sequencing in a study of cytotoxic CD8 clonotypes in ibrutinib-treated CLL. General study points: In comparison with age-matched healthy donors, baseline clonality was higher and tracked circulating CD8+ T-cell counts.

This CDR3 is 13 amino acids long. The V gene lost 4 bases and the J gene lost 0 bases, with 9 bases spanning the gap. Germline assignment: CDR1 GTSNPN and CDR2 SVGIG (reference sequence). About this clone: Its specificity is unknown.

Some clones are missing from TCRdb's copy, which holds only in-frame ones; the method was immunoSEQ multiplex PCR. The sample holds some 290,000 clones, more than 65% seen once. The clonotype was recovered from a human donor with chronic lymphocytic leukemia. The chain uses TRBV30 and TRBJ1-1; D not resolved. This specimen was PBMCs, taken before ibrutinib treatment. In DNA form, the CDR3 reads TGTGCCTGGACTGTGCGGTTGAACACTGAAGCTTTCTTT. Its translation: CAWTVRLNTEAFF.